This entry describes one T cell receptor beta chain. CDR3 length equals 16 residues. Trimming took 7 bases from V and 8 from J; bases not matched to a gene: 15. CDR1 and CDR2 from the germline V gene are MNHNY and SVGAGI (reference sequence). The sample originates from a study of blood T cell repertoires in COVID-19. Background on the study: The study drew acute and convalescent COVID-19 samples from the United States, Italy and Spain. Nucleic acid was either cDNA or gDNA, and it came from T cells, B-cell-depleted T cells, or PBMCs.

In the authors' workflow: How many nucleated cells were present was estimated from reference gene primer amplification. Data came from immunoSEQ multiplex PCR; TCRdb stores just in-frame clones and leaves some out. V and J calls and clone size are as listed in that table; D and trimming were resolved from the DNA. The repertoire includes some 120,000 clones, 85% of them detected once, and roughly a quarter sits in the top ten. Sequenced material: peripheral blood. This clonotype was sampled from a woman of 80 years or more with acute or convalescent COVID-19. The J gene is TRBJ1-4, the V gene TRBV6-6; 8 nucleotides agree with TRBD1. CDR3 residues: CASMLTGGNRGEKLFF. In DNA form, the CDR3 reads TGTGCCAGCATGTTAACAGGGGGAAACCGAGGAGAAAAACTGTTTTTT.